The present entry profiles one T cell receptor (beta chain) with its context. Between the trimmed V and J ends, which lost 2 bases and 0 bases, there was a span of 8 bases. The length of the CDR3 is 15 residues. Germline loops: CDR1 SNHLY, CDR2 FYNNEI. The entry originates in a study of T cells in Graves' hyperthyroidism and ophthalmopathy. Amplification targeted TCR beta CDR3 regions from RNA transcripts. RT-PCR in the first round (using the HTBI primer set) targeted the TCR CDR3. Via MiXCR, TCRdb re-called the multiplex PCR reads, giving one row per CDR3 protein. The sample includes around 360,000 distinct CDR3 sequences, about 16% seen only once; the top ten take roughly 19%.

The sequencing input was blood. The gene calls are TRBV2 and TRBJ2-1; no clear D. The receptor's source is a woman between 55 and 75 years old with Graves' ophthalmopathy. The DNA of the CDR3 is TGTGCCAGCAGTGAATTCCCACGCTCCTACAATGAGCAGTTCTTC. As protein: CASSEFPRSYNEQFF.